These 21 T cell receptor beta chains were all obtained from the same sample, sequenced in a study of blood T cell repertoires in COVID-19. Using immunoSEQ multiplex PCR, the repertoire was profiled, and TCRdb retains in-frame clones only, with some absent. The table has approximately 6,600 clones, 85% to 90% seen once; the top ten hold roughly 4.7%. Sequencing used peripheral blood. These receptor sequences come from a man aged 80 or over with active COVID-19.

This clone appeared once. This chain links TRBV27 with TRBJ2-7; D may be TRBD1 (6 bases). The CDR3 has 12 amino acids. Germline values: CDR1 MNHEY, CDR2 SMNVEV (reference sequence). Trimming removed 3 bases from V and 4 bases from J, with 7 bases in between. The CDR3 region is CASSFTGYEQYF. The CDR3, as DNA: TGTGCCAGCAGTTTCACAGGGTACGAGCAGTACTTC.

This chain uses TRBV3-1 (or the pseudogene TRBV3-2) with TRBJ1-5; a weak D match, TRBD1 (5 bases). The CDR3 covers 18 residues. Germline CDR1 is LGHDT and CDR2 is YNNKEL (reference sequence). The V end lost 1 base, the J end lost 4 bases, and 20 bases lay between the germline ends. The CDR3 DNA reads TGTGCCAGCAGCCAAGGCACAACCTCCTGGGGGGGGAATCAGCCCCAGCATTTT. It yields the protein CASSQGTTSWGGNQPQHF.

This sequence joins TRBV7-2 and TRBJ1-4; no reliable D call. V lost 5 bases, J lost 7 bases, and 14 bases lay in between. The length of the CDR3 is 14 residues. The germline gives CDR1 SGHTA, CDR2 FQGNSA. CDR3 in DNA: TGTGCCAGCAGCCGGGGATTGGTGGGTGAAAAACTGTTTTTT. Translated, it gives CASSRGLVGEKLFF.

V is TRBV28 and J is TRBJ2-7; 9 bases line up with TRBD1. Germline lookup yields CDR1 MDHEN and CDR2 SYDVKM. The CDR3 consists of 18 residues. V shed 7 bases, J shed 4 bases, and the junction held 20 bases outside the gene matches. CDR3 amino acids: CASTGWYIIQGAGYEQYF. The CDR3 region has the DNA TGTGCCAGCACCGGCTGGTACATAATACAGGGGGCAGGGTACGAGCAGTACTTC.

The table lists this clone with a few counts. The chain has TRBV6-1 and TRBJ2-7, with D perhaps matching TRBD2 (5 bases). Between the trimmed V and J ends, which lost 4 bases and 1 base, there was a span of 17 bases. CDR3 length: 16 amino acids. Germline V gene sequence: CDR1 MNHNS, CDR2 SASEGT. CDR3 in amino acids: CASSAKGLARSYEQYF. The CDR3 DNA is TGTGCCAGCAGTGCCAAAGGTCTAGCCCGTTCCTACGAGCAGTACTTC.

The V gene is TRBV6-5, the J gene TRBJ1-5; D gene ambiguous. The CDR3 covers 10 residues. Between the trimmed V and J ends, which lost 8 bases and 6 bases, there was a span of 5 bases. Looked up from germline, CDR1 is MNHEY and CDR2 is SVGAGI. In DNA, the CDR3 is TGTGCCAGCCATTCTCAGCCCCAGCATTTT. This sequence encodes CASHSQPQHF.

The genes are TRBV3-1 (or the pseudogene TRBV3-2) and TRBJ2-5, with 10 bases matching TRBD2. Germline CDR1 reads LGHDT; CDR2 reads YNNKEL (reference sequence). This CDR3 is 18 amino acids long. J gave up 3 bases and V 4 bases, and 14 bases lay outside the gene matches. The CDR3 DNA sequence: TGTGCCAGCAGCCCCCCAGCCCAGCGTCTAGCGGGAGAAGAGACCCAGTACTTC. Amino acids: CASSPPAQRLAGEETQYF.

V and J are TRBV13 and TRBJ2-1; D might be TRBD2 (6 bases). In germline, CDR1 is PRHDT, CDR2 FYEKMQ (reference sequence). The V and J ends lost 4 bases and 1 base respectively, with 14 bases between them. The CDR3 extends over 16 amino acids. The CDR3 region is CASSSQPGVSYNEQFF. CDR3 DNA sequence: TGTGCCAGCAGCTCTCAGCCGGGAGTGTCCTACAATGAGCAGTTCTTC.

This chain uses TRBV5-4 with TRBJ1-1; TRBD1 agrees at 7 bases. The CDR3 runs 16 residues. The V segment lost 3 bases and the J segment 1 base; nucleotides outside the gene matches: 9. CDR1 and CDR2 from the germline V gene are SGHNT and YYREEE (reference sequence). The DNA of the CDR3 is TGTGCCAGCAGCTCGGAAACGGGGACAGCGAACACTGAAGCTTTCTTT. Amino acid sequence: CASSSETGTANTEAFF.

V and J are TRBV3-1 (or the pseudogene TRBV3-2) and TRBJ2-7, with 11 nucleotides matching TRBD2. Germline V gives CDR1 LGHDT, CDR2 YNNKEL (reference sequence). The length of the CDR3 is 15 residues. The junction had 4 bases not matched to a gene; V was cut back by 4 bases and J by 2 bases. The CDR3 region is CASSLRLAGPYEQYF. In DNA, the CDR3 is TGTGCCAGCAGCCTACGACTAGCGGGACCCTACGAGCAGTACTTC.

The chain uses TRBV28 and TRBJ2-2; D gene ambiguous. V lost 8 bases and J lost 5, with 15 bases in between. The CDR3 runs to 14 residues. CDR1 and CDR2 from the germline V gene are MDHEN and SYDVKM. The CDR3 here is CASLPGVGTGELFF. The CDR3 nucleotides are TGTGCCAGCCTCCCGGGTGTTGGGACCGGGGAGCTGTTTTTT.

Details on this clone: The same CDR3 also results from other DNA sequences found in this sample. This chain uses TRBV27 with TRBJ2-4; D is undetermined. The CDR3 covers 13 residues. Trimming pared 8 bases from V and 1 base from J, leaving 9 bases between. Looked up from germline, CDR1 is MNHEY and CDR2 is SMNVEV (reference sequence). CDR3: CASSPLAKNIQYF. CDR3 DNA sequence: TGTGCCAGCTCTCCACTTGCCAAAAACATTCAGTACTTC.

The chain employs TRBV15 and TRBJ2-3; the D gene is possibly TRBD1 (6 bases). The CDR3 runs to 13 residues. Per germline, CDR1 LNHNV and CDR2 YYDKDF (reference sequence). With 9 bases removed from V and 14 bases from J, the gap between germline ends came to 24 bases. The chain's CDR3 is CATALTRQAWVYF. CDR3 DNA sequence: TGTGCCACGGCCCTAACTCGACAGGCATGGGTGTATTTT.

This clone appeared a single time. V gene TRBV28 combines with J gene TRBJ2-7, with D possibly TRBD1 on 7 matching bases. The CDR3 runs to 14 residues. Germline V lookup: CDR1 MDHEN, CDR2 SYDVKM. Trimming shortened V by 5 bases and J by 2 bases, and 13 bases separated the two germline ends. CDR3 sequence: CASSARGRTYEQYF. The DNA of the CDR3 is TGTGCCAGCAGTGCCAGGGGGAGGACCTACGAGCAGTACTTC.

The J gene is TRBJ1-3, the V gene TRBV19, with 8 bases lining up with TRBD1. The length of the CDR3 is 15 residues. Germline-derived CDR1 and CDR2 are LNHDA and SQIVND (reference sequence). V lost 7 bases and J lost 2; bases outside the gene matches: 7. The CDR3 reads CASILDRGPGNTIYF. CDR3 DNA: TGTGCCAGTATCCTCGACAGGGGACCTGGAAACACCATATATTTT.

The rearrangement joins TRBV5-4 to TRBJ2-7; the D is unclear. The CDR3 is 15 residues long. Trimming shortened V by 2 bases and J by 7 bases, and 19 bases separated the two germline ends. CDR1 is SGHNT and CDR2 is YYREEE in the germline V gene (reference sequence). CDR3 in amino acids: CASSFVGVEGGEQYF. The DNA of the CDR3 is TGTGCCAGCAGCTTTGTCGGAGTCGAAGGTGGGGAGCAGTACTTC. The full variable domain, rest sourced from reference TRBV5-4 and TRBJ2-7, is ETGVTQSPTHLIKTRGQQVTLRCSSQSGHNTVSWYQQALGQGPQFIFQYYREEENGRGNFPPRFSGLQFPNYSSELNVNALELDDSALYLCASSFVGVEGGEQYFGPGTRLTVT.

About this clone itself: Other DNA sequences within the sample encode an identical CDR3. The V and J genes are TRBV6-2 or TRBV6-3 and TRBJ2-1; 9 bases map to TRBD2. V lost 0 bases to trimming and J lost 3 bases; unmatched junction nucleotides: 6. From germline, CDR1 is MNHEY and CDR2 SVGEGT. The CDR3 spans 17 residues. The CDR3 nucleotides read TGTGCCAGCAGTTACTCGCCTCTAGCGGGAATCTACAATGAGCAGTTCTTC. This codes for CASSYSPLAGIYNEQFF.

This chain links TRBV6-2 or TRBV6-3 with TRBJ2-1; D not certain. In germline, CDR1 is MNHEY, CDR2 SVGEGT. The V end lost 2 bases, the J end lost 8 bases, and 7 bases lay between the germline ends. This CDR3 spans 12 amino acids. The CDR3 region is CASSYPRDEQFF. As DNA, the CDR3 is TGTGCCAGCAGTTACCCCCGAGATGAGCAGTTCTTC.

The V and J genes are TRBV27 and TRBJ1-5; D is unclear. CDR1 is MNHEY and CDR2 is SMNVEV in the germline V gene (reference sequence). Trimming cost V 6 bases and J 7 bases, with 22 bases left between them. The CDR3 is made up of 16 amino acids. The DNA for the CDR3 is TGTGCCAGCAGCCAATCGACCGGCAGCGCTGGGCAGCCCCAGCATTTT. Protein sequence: CASSQSTGSAGQPQHF.

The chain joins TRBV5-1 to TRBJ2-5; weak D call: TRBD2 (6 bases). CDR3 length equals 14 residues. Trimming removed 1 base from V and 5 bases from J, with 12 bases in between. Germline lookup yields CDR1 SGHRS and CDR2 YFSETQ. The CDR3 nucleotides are TGCGCCAGCAGCTTGAGTGGCGGGATGGAGACCCAGTACTTC. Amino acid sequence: CASSLSGGMETQYF.

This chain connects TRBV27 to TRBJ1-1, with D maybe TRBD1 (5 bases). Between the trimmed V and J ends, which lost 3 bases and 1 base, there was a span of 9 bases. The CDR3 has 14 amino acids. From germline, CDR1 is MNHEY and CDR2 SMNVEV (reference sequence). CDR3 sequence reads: CASSLGGSNTEAFF. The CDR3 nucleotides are TGTGCCAGCAGTTTGGGGGGATCGAACACTGAAGCTTTCTTT.